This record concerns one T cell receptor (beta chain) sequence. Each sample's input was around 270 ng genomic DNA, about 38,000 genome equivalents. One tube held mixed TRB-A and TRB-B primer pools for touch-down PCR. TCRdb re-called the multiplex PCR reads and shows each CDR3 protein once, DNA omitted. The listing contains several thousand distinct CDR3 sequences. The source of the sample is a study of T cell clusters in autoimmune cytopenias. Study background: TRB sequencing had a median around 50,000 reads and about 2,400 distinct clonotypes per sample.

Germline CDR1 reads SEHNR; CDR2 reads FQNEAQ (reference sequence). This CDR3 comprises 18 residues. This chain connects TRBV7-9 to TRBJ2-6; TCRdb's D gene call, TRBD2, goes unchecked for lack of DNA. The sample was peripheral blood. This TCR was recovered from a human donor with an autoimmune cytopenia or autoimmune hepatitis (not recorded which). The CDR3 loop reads CASSSWGSSFSGANVLTF.